This record covers a single TCR beta chain. What it binds is unknown. The data are from a study of OX40 agonist ivuxolimab in advanced cancers. Study summary: Head and neck, renal cell, melanoma or hepatocellular carcinoma were the cancers that dose-escalation patients had. General observations from the study: Clonal expansion among partial responders at 0.1-3.0 mg/kg ranked near the lowest.

The V gene's germline CDR1 is KGHSH and CDR2 LQKENI. This CDR3 has 14 residues. Losses at the gene ends were 3 bases for V and 10 bases for J; bases not matched to a gene: 4. Some clones are missing from TCRdb's copy, which holds only in-frame ones; the method was immunoSEQ multiplex PCR. The repertoire holds about 68,000 clones, with more than 75% as singletons. The sequenced sample was CD4+ or CD8+ T cells sorted from blood, obtained in a trial of the OX40 agonist ivuxolimab. The sequence derives from an adult with an advanced solid tumor such as melanoma, head and neck, liver or kidney cancer. The chain couples TRBV18 to TRBJ1-6; 9 bases match TRBD1. The CDR3 DNA reads as TGTGCCAGCTCACCGAGGACAGGGGACTCACCCCTCCACTTT. Protein: CASSPRTGDSPLHF.